This T cell receptor beta chain was profiled in a study of blood T cell repertoires in COVID-19. The V gene's germline CDR1 is GTSNPN and CDR2 SVGIG (reference sequence). V shed 3 bases, J shed 11 bases, and the junction held 11 bases outside the gene matches. This CDR3 has 14 residues. Authors' analysis steps: Reference gene primer amplification gave nucleated cell count estimates. The repertoire was sequenced with immunoSEQ multiplex PCR; TCRdb's copy has only in-frame clones and lacks some. V and J calls and clone size come straight from that table; D and trimming were deduced from the DNA. The data contain over 130,000 clones, roughly 76% of them singletons.

The receptor was derived from a woman between 50 and 59 years old with active or convalescent COVID-19. What was sequenced was peripheral blood. The rearrangement links TRBV30 to TRBJ2-3; 10 bases are a match to TRBD2. The CDR3 DNA sequence: TGTGCCTGGAGAAACCAAGGTAGCGGGGGGAAGCAGTATTTT. Translating gives CAWRNQGSGGKQYF.